The source of this TCR beta chain is a study of cytomegalovirus exposure and HLA in healthy donors. Study-wide results and caveats: Several V segments, TRBV6-2 and TRBV6-3 among them, could not be told apart and were dropped. In a later analysis, roughly 17,000 TCR beta sequences were associated with HLA alleles at 0.05 false discovery rate. Later genetic work tied a missense DCLRE1C variant to beta-chain V and J trimming. In a later analysis, HLA-C alleles had the fewest associated TCRs, DRB1 alleles the most.

PCR used 60 Vbeta primers and 13 Jbeta primers. Assay: immunoSEQ multiplex PCR; the TCRdb copy retains only in-frame clones and omits some. In the table there are about 110,000 clones, roughly 80% of which are singletons. Concerning this clone itself: The antigen is not known.

With V trimmed by 1 base and J by 4 bases, 15 bases remained unmatched. CDR3 size: 18 residues. Germline V CDR1 and CDR2: GTSNPN, SVGIG (reference sequence). Sequencing was carried out using PBMCs. The genes are TRBV30 and TRBJ2-7; TRBD2 agrees at 11 bases. The TCR sequence derives from a man younger than 45 in good health and CMV-seropositive. The CDR3 loop is CAWSAIPKTSGVRYEQYF. CDR3 DNA sequence: TGTGCCTGGAGTGCGATTCCAAAGACTAGCGGGGTCCGGTACGAGCAGTACTTC.